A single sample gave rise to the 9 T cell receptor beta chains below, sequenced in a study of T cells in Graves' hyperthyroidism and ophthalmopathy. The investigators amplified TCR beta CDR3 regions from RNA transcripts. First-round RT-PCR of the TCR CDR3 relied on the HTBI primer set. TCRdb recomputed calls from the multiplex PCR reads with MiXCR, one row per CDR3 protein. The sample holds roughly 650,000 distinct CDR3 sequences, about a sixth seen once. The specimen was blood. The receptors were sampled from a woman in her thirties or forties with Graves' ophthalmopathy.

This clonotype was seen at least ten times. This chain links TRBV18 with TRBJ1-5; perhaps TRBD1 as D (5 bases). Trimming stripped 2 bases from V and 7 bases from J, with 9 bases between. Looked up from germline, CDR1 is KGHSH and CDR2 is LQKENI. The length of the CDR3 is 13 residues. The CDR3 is CASSPSGGQPQHF. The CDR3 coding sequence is TGTGCCAGCTCACCAAGCGGGGGACAGCCCCAGCATTTT. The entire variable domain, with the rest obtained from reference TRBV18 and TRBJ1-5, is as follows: NAGVMQNPRHLVRRRGQEARLRCSPMKGHSHVYWYRQLPEEGLKFMVYLQKENIIDESGMPKERFSAEFPKEGPSILRIQQVVRGDSAAYFCASSPSGGQPQHFGDGTRLSIL.

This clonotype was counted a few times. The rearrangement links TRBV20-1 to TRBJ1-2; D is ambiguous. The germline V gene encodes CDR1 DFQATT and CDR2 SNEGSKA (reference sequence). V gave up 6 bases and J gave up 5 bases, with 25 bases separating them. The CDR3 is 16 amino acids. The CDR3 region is CSADSQAGLRTYGYTF. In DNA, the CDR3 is TGCAGTGCCGACTCTCAAGCTGGCCTCCGCACTTATGGCTACACCTTC.

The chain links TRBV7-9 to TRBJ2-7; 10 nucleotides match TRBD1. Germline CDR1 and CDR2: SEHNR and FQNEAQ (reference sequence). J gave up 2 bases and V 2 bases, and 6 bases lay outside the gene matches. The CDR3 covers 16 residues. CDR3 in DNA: TGTGCCAGCAGCTTATGGGGGGGACAGGGGACCTACGAGCAGTACTTC. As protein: CASSLWGGQGTYEQYF. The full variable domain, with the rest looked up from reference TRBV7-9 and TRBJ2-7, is DTGVSQNPRHKITKRGQNVTFRCDPISEHNRLYWYRQTLGQGPEFLTYFQNEAQLEKSRLLSDRFSAERPKGSFSTLEIQRTEQGDSAMYLCASSLWGGQGTYEQYFGPGTRLTVT.

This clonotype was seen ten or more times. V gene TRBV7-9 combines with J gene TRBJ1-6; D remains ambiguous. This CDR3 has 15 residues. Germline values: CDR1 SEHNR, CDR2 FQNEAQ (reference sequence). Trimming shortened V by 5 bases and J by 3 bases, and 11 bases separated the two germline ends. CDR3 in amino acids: CASSQLGDYNSPLHF. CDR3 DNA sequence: TGTGCCAGCAGCCAGCTCGGGGACTATAATTCACCCCTCCACTTT.

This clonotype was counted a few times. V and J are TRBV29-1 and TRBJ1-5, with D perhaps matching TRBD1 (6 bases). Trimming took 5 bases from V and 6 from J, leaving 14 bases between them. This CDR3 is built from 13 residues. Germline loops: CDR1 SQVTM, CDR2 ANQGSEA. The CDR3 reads CSVLGEGGQPQHF. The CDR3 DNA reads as TGCAGCGTTCTGGGAGAGGGGGGTCAGCCCCAGCATTTT.

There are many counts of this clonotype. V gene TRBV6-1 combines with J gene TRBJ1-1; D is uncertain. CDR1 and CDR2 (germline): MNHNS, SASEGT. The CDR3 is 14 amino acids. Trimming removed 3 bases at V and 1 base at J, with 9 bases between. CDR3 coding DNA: TGTGCCAGCAGTGAGATCTTTAAGAACACTGAAGCTTTCTTT. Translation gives CASSEIFKNTEAFF.

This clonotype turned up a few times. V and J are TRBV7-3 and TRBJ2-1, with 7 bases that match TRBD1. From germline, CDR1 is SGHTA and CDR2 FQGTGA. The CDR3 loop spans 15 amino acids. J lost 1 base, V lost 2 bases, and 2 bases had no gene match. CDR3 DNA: TGTGCCAGCAGCTTAGAACAGGGGTCCTACAATGAGCAGTTCTTC. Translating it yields CASSLEQGSYNEQFF.

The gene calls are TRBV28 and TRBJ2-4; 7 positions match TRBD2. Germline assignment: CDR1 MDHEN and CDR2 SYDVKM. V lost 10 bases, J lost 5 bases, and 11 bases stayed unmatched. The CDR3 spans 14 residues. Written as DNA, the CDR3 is TGTGCCACCGTCTGGGCGGGGGAACAAAACATTCAGTACTTC. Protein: CATVWAGEQNIQYF.

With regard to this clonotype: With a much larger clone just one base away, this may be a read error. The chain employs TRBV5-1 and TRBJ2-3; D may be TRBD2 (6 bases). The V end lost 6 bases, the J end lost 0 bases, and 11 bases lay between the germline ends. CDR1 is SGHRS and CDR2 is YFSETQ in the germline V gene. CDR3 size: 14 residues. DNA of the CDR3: TGCGCCAGCAACGGACGGGGGAGCACAGATACGCAGTATTTT. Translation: CASNGRGSTDTQYF. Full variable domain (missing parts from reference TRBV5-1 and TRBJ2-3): KAGVTQTPRYLIKTRGQQVTLSCSPISGHRSVSWYQQTPGQGLQFLFEYFSETQRNKGNFPGRFSGRQFSNSRSEMNVSTLELGDSALYLCASNGRGSTDTQYFGPGTRLTVL.